A selection of T cell receptor beta chains follows, all from one sample in a study of metastatic and nonmetastatic thyroid tumors. MiXCR was used by TCRdb to re-call the PCR reads. Altogether about 14,000 clones are present, about 25% being singletons, with the ten largest covering approximately 11%. The sample consisted of tumor tissue. The receptors derive from a female donor with papillary thyroid cancer or a benign thyroid nodule (not recorded which). Some clones in this sample may be carry-over from other donors' samples. Each CDR3 is given with its conserved first and last residue. A D gene is named only where the DNA matches it firmly. Size tells how often a clone was seen (once, few, many) or the class of an expanded clone, and some rows leave it out.

>TRBV10-2|-|many|TRBJ2-3
CASSEPTNTQYF
TGCGCCAGCAGTGAGCCTACCAATACGCAGTATTTT
>TRBV5-1|TRBD1|many|TRBJ2-1
CASSDPTGGDEQFF
TGCGCCAGCAGCGACCCGACAGGGGGGGATGAGCAGTTCTTC
>TRBV2|-|few|TRBJ1-2
CASSDAESDYGYTF
TGTGCCAGCAGTGATGCAGAATCTGACTATGGCTACACCTTC
>TRBV20-1|-|-|TRBJ1-2
CSARVSRDYGYTF
TGCAGTGCTAGAGTCTCCAGGGACTATGGCTACACCTTC
>TRBV29-1|TRBD2|many|TRBJ2-1
CSVESSGTSGRQFF
TGCAGCGTTGAGTCCTCCGGGACTAGCGGGAGGCAGTTCTTC
>TRBV27|-|-|TRBJ2-7
CASSLGGTYEQYF
TGTGCCAGCAGCTTAGGCGGGACCTACGAGCAGTACTTC
>TRBV12-3/TRBV12-4|-|few|TRBJ2-1
CASNPTASPYNEQFF
TGTGCCAGCAACCCTACAGCGAGCCCCTACAATGAGCAGTTCTTC
>TRBV19|TRBD2|many|TRBJ2-1
CASSIVSGSGGEQFF
TGTGCCAGTAGTATAGTTAGCGGGAGTGGGGGTGAGCAGTTCTTC
>TRBV30|-|-|TRBJ1-5
CAWSVRRVDQPQHF
TGTGCCTGGAGTGTACGGAGGGTAGATCAGCCCCAGCATTTT
>TRBV24-1|-|few|TRBJ2-1
CATEQGPYNEQFF
TGTGCCACCGAGCAGGGGCCTTACAATGAGCAGTTCTTC
>TRBV30|TRBD1|-|TRBJ2-7
CAWSGGAGTGRYEQYF
TGTGCCTGGAGTGGAGGCGCCGGGACAGGGAGATACGAGCAGTACTTC
>TRBV20-1|-|-|TRBJ2-6
CSVPDRSWANVLTF
TGCAGTGTTCCGGACAGATCTTGGGCCAACGTCCTGACTTTC
>TRBV7-6|-|-|TRBJ2-3
CASSFVLTGSTDTQYF
TGTGCCAGCAGCTTCGTGCTTACTGGGAGCACAGATACGCAGTATTTT
>TRBV6-2/TRBV6-3|-|-|TRBJ1-3
CASRLTAGHSGNTIYF
TGTGCCAGCAGGCTGACCGCAGGCCACTCTGGAAACACCATATATTTT
>TRBV28|-|-|TRBJ1-2
CASSSGQVYGYTF
TGTGCCAGCAGTTCCGGGCAGGTATATGGCTACACCTTC
>TRBV30|TRBD1|once|TRBJ2-7
CAWSAGGIEQYF
TGTGCCTGGAGTGCAGGGGGCATCGAGCAGTACTTC